This paragraph covers one T cell receptor (beta chain) sequence. Antigen specificity is unknown. Autoimmune disease history or systemic immunosuppression excluded patients. Generated by immunoSEQ multiplex PCR, the TCRdb table keeps only in-frame clones and is missing some. The sample lists 18,000 or so clones; 55% to 75% were seen once. The CDR3 loop spans 17 amino acids. V was clipped by 4 bases and J by 3 bases, with 18 bases between them. Germline V gene data show CDR1 as SEHNR and CDR2 as FQNEAQ (reference sequence). This sample is part of a study of OX40 agonist ivuxolimab in advanced cancers. Study-wide background: The patients' treatment was ivuxolimab, an agonistic anti-OX40 (CD134) antibody.

Whole-study findings and limits: Normalized T-cell clonal expansion was also low in some nonresponders. Clonal expansion from baseline to week 6 occurred in both CD4+ and CD8+ T cells.

The chain couples TRBV7-9 to TRBJ2-2, with a weak D call TRBD2 (6 bases). The sequence came from an adult with an advanced solid tumor such as melanoma, head and neck, liver or kidney cancer. The sample consisted of CD4+ or CD8+ T cells sorted from blood, taken in a trial of the OX40 agonist ivuxolimab. This chain's CDR3 is CASSYRPLGGDTGELFF. For the CDR3, the DNA is TGTGCCAGCAGCTATCGGCCATTGGGCGGGGACACCGGGGAGCTGTTTTTT.